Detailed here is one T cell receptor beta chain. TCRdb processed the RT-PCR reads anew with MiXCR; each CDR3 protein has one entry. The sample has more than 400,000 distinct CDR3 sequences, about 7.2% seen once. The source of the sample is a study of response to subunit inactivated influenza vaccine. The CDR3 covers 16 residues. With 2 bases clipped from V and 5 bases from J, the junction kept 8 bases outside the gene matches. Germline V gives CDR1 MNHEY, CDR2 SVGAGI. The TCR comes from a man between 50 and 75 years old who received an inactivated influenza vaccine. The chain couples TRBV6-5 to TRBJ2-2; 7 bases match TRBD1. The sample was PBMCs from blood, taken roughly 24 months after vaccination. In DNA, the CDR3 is TGTGCCAGCAGTTACCGTCGACAGGGTCGAACCGGGGAGCTGTTTTTT. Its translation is CASSYRRQGRTGELFF.